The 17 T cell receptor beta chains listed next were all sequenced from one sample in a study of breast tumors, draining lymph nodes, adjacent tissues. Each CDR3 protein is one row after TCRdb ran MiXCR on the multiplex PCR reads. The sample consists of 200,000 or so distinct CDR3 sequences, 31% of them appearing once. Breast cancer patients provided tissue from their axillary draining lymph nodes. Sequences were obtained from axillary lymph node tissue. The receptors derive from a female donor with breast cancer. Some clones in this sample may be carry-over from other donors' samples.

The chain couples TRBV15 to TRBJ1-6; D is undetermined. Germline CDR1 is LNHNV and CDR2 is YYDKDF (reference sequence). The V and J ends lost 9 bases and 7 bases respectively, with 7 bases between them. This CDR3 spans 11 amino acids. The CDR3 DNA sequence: TGTGCCACGCGAGGGAATTCACCCCTCCACTTT. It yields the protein CATRGNSPLHF.

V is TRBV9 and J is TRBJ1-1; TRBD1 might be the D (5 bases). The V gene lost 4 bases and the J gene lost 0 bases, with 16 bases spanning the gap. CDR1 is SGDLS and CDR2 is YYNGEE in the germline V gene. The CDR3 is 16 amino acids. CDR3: CASSLGGEGVNTEAFF. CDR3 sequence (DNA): TGTGCCAGCAGCCTGGGGGGGGAAGGAGTGAACACTGAAGCTTTCTTT.

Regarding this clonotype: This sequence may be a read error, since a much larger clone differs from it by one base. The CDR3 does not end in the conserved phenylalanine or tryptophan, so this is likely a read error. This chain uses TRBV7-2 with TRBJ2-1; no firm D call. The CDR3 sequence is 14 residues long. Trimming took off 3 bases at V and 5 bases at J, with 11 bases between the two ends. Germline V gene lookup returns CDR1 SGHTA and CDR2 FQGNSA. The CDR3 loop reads CASSFLPPDNEQFL. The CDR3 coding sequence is TGTGCCAGCAGCTTTCTCCCGCCCGACAATGAGCAGTTCCTC.

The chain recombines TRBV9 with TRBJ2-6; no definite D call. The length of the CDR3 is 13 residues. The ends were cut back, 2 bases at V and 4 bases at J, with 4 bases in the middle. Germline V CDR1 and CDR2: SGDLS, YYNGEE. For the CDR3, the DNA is TGTGCCAGCAGCGTGGCAGGGGCCAACGTCCTGACTTTC. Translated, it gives CASSVAGANVLTF.

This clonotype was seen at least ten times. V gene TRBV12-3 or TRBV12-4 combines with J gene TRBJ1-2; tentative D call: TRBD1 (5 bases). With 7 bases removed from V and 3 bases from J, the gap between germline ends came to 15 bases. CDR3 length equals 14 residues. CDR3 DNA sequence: TGTGCCAGCAATCGGGACGGACGGTACTATGGCTACACCTTC. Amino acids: CASNRDGRYYGYTF.

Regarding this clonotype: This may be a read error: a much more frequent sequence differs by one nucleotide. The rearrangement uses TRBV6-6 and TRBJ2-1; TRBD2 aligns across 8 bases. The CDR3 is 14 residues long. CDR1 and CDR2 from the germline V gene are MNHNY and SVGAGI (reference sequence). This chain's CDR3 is CASSSTGGRNGQFF. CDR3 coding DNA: TGTGCCAGCAGTTCGACGGGGGGGCGTAATGGGCAGTTCTTC.

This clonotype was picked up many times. The CDR3 region is CASSPSPPEQYF. In DNA, the CDR3 is TGTGCCAGCTCACCCTCCCCCCCCGAGCAGTACTTC. This chain connects TRBV18 to TRBJ2-7, with no clear D. Trimming left V 3 bases short and J 6 bases short, with 9 bases between. The CDR3 runs to 12 residues. Germline CDR1 KGHSH, CDR2 LQKENI.

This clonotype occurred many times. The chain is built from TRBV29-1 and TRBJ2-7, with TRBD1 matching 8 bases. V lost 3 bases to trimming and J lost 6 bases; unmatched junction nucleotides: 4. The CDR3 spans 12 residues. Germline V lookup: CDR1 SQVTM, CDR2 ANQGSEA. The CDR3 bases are TGCAGCGTTGAGGACAGGGAGTCCGAGCAGTACTTC. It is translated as CSVEDRESEQYF.

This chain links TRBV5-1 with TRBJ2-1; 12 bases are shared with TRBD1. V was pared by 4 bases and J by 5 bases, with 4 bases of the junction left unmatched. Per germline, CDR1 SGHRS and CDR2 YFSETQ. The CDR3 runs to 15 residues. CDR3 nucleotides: TGCGCCAGCAGCGGGACAGGGGGCGGGCACAATGAGCAGTTCTTC. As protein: CASSGTGGGHNEQFF.

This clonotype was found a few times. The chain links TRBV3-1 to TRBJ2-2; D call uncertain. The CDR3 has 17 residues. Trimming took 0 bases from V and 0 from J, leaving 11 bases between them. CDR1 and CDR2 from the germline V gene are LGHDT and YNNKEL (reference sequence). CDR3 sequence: CASSQDRFRSNTGELFF. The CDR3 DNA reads TGTGCCAGCAGCCAAGATCGGTTCCGATCGAACACCGGGGAGCTGTTTTTT. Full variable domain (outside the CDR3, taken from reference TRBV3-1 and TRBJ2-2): DTAVSQTPKYLVTQMGNDKSIKCEQNLGHDTMYWYKQDSKKFLKIMFSYNNKELIINETVPNRFSPKSPDKAHLNLHINSLELGDSAVYFCASSQDRFRSNTGELFFGEGSRLTVL.

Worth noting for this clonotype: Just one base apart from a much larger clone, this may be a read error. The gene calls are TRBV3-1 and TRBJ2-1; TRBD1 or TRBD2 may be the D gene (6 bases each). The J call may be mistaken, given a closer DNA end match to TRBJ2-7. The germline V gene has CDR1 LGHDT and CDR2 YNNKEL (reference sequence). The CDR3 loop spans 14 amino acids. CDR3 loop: CPSSHKGGSYEQYF. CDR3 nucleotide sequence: TGTCCCAGCAGCCACAAGGGGGGAAGCTACGAGCAGTACTTC.

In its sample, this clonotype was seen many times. In DNA form, the CDR3 reads TGTGCCAGCAGTTACTCTACAGGGGGTCAGCCCCAGCATTTT. Protein product: CASSYSTGGQPQHF. The chain uses TRBV6-6 and TRBJ1-5; the match to TRBD1 covers 8 bases. The CDR3 contains 14 residues. Germline loops: CDR1 MNHNY, CDR2 SVGAGI (reference sequence). Trimming at V came to 0 bases and at J to 6 bases, leaving 1 base not matched to a gene.

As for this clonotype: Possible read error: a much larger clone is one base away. The chain's CDR3 is CASNPNGYQETQYF. The CDR3 DNA is TGTGCCAGCAACCCAAACGGGTACCAAGAGACCCAGTACTTC. V gene TRBV6-1 combines with J gene TRBJ2-5, with D unresolved. The V and J ends lost 7 bases and 0 bases respectively, with 12 bases between them. Germline-derived CDR1 and CDR2 are MNHNS and SASEGT. CDR3 length: 14 residues.

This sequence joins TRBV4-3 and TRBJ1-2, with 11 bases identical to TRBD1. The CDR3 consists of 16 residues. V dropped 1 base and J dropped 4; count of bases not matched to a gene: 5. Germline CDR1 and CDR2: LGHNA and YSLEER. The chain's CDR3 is CASSQVGTGGVYGYTF. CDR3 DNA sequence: TGCGCCAGCAGCCAAGTTGGGACAGGGGGTGTCTATGGCTACACCTTC.

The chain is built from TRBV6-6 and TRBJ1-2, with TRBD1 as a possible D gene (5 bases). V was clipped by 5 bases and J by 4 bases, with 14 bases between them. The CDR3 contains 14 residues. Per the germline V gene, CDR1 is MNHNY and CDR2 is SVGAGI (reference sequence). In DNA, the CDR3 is TGTGCCAGCAGTCGGGACCTATCTCTCTATGGCTACACCTTC. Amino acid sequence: CASSRDLSLYGYTF.

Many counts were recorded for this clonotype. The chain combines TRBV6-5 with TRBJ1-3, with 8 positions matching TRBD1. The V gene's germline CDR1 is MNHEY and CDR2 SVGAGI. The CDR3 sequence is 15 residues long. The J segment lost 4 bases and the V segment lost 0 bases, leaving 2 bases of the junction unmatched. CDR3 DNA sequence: TGTGCCAGCAGTTACTCAAGACAGGGGGGAAACACCATATATTTT. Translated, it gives CASSYSRQGGNTIYF.

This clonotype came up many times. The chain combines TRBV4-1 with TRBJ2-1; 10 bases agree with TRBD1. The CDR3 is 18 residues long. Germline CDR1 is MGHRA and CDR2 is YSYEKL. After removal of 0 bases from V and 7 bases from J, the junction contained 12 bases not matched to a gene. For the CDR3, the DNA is TGCGCCAGCAGCCAAGATCGAGAGGGGACAGGGGTATCAAATGAGCAGTTCTTC. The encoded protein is CASSQDREGTGVSNEQFF.